The rows below give T cell receptor beta chains drawn from one sample of a study of cytomegalovirus exposure and HLA in healthy donors. TCRdb keeps only in-frame clones here, not all; method: immunoSEQ multiplex PCR. The top ten hold about 2.7% of the sample, which has 95,000 to 120,000 clones, over 65% seen once. Sequencing was carried out using PBMCs. These receptors all come from a woman under 30 in good health and CMV-seronegative. The CDR3 runs from the conserved cysteine through the conserved F or W. The D gene is left open where the match is weak. Not every row has a clone size; where given, it reads once, few, many or a size class.

abundance	d_gene	v_gene	j_gene	CDR3nt	CDR3aa
.	TRBD1	TRBV19	TRBJ2-2	TGTGCCAGTAGTATTGACAGGGAATTCACCGGGGAGCTGTTTTTT	CASSIDREFTGELFF
.	TRBD1	TRBV28	TRBJ1-5	TGTGCCAGCAGTTTAGTACAGGGGGGTGGTGATCAGCCCCAGCATTTT	CASSLVQGGGDQPQHF
.	.	TRBV14	TRBJ2-3	TGTGCCAGCAGCCAATATGTATCCGATACGCAGTATTTT	CASSQYVSDTQYF
once	.	TRBV27	TRBJ1-5	TGTGCCAGCAGTGGGCGGGGAGCCCCGGGTGGTCAGCCCCAGCATTTT	CASSGRGAPGGQPQHF
.	.	TRBV30	TRBJ1-1	TGTGCCTGGAACGCGGCGTTCGGGAGTGAAGCTTTCTTT	CAWNAAFGSEAFF
few	TRBD1	TRBV28	TRBJ1-4	TGTGCCAGCAGCCCCTGGGAAACAGGGGGCTCACCTAATGAAAAACTGTTTTTT	CASSPWETGGSPNEKLFF
.	.	TRBV21-1	TRBJ2-1	TGTGCCAGCAGCAAAGGGAGGGCAGGGAGGTCCAATGAGCAGTTCTTC	CASSKGRAGRSNEQFF
.	TRBD2	TRBV4-2	TRBJ2-7	TGTGCCAGCAGCCAAGATCGGCTAGCGGGAGTCCACGAGCAGTACTTC	CASSQDRLAGVHEQYF
.	TRBD1	TRBV28	TRBJ1-5	TGTGCCAGCAGTAATTACCCGGGACAGGGGTTGCCCCAGCATTTT	CASSNYPGQGLPQHF
few	.	TRBV11-2	TRBJ1-5	TGTGCCAGCAGCTTAGGGGGCCGACCAAATCAGCCCCAGCATTTT	CASSLGGRPNQPQHF
.	.	TRBV7-9	TRBJ2-6	TGTGCCAGCAGCTTGGAGGGCTTGTGGGGGGCCAACGTCCTGACTTTC	CASSLEGLWGANVLTF
.	.	TRBV27	TRBJ2-5	TGTGCCAGCAGTTTGGGCGAGACCCAGTACTTC	CASSLGETQYF
.	.	TRBV11-3	TRBJ2-4	TGTGCCAGCAGCCCCGAGCTAGCCAAAAACATTCAGTACTTC	CASSPELAKNIQYF
.	.	TRBV19	TRBJ2-1	TGTGCCAGTACCGGCGGGCTAGCGCGCAATGAGCAGTTCTTC	CASTGGLARNEQFF
.	.	TRBV13	TRBJ1-1	TGTGCCAGCAGGGCGGACAGCGTCTACACTGAAGCTTTCTTT	CASRADSVYTEAFF
.	.	TRBV28	TRBJ1-3	TGTGCCAGCACCTTAGGGGGGGTTCGGAACACCATATATTTT	CASTLGGVRNTIYF
few	.	TRBV5-4	TRBJ2-3	TGTGCCAGCAGCTTGGCCGCGAGCACAGATACGCAGTATTTT	CASSLAASTDTQYF
.	.	TRBV6-5	TRBJ1-5	TGTGCCAGCAAAGTACAGTCGGATAGCAATCAGCCCCAGCATTTT	CASKVQSDSNQPQHF
.	.	TRBV6-5	TRBJ2-3	TGTGCCAGCAGTTACCGAATGCCAGGGGCAGATACGCAGTATTTT	CASSYRMPGADTQYF
.	TRBD1	TRBV28	TRBJ1-3	TGTGCCAGCATCCAGACAGGGGGCCGAAACACCATATATTTT	CASIQTGGRNTIYF
.	TRBD2	TRBV6-5	TRBJ2-1	TGTGCCAGCGCCCTAGGGGCGGGAGTATTCAATGAGCAGTTCTTC	CASALGAGVFNEQFF
.	.	TRBV27	TRBJ1-5	TGTGCCAGCAGTTTTGGGGGCGGGGGTAGCAATCAGCCCCAGCATTTT	CASSFGGGGSNQPQHF
.	.	TRBV28	TRBJ2-4	TGTGCCAGCAGTTTCAAAGGGCAGGGGCCTTATCAGCTTTACTTC	CASSFKGQGPYQLYF
few	.	TRBV19	TRBJ1-5	TGTGCCAGTAGTGTTGGCCGGGATCAGCCCCAGCATTTT	CASSVGRDQPQHF
.	TRBD2	TRBV27	TRBJ2-1	TGTGCCAGCAGGGGACTAGCGGGGGGGAGCTACAATGAGCAGTTCTTC	CASRGLAGGSYNEQFF
.	TRBD2	TRBV5-1	TRBJ2-5	TGCGCCAGCAGCTTGGTGACTAGCGGGGGGTCAGGGCAAGAGACCCAGTACTTC	CASSLVTSGGSGQETQYF
.	TRBD1	TRBV6-1	TRBJ2-7	TGTGCCAGCAGGCCAGACAGGGCCCCCTACGAGCAGTACTTC	CASRPDRAPYEQYF
.	TRBD1	TRBV19	TRBJ2-7	TGTGCCAGTAGTCAGAGGCAGGGGGACGAGCAGTACTTC	CASSQRQGDEQYF
.	.	TRBV10-3	TRBJ1-3	TGTGCCATCAGTGAGTCGGGCTCGAACACCATATATTTT	CAISESGSNTIYF
.	.	TRBV27	TRBJ2-4	TGTGCCAGCCGTGAGCCCGGGACCAAAAACATTCAGTACTTC	CASREPGTKNIQYF
.	TRBD1	TRBV4-2	TRBJ1-4	TGTGCCAGCAGCCAAACGACAGGGTCTAATGAAAAACTGTTTTTT	CASSQTTGSNEKLFF
.	.	TRBV9	TRBJ2-6	TGTGCCAGCAGGATGGATACAGTCTCTGGGGCCAACGTCCTGACTTTC	CASRMDTVSGANVLTF
.	TRBD1	TRBV28	TRBJ2-5	TGTGCCAGCAAAAGGACAGGGTATGTGGAGACCCAGTACTTC	CASKRTGYVETQYF
.	.	TRBV6-1	TRBJ2-7	TGTGCCAGCAGTGAAGGGCGGGGGCCCTCCTACGAGCAGTACTTC	CASSEGRGPSYEQYF
once	.	TRBV5-1	TRBJ1-1	TGCGCCAGCAGCTTGGCGGGAGGAGGGGGCACTGAAGCTTTCTTT	CASSLAGGGGTEAFF
.	.	TRBV7-8	TRBJ1-1	TGTGCCAGCAGCTTAACGAAAGTGAGGATTTACACTGAAGCTTTCTTT	CASSLTKVRIYTEAFF
.	.	TRBV18	TRBJ2-5	TGTGCCAGCTCAACGGGTAGCCCAGAGACCCAGTACTTC	CASSTGSPETQYF
.	TRBD1	TRBV4-1	TRBJ1-1	TGCGCCAGCAGCCAAGAGGGGACAGGAGTAAACACTGAAGCTTTCTTT	CASSQEGTGVNTEAFF
.	.	TRBV7-2	TRBJ1-1	TGTGCCAGCAGCTTAGCGCGGCAGGGCAATGAAGCTTTCTTT	CASSLARQGNEAFF
.	.	TRBV2	TRBJ1-3	TGTGCCACCTGGAGTGGAAACACCATATATTTT	CATWSGNTIYF
.	.	TRBV28	TRBJ1-1	TGTGCCAGCAGCCAAACCCCTGGGGGGTTTGACACTGAAGCTTTCTTT	CASSQTPGGFDTEAFF
few	.	TRBV2	TRBJ1-1	TGTGCCAGCAGTCTGATAGCGCGCGAAGCTTTCTTT	CASSLIAREAFF
once	.	TRBV2	TRBJ1-1	TGTGCCAGCAGTAAACAGTTGTTCACTGAAGCTTTCTTT	CASSKQLFTEAFF
.	TRBD2	TRBV5-1	TRBJ2-5	TGCGCCAGCAGCTTGGCCGGACTAGCGGGAGGCCAAGAGACCCAGTACTTC	CASSLAGLAGGQETQYF
once	.	TRBV5-4	TRBJ1-1	TGTGCCAGCAGCCGTCGCGGGCCCACTGAAGCTTTCTTT	CASSRRGPTEAFF
.	.	TRBV10-1	TRBJ1-6	TGCGCCAGCAGTGAGTCGAGGCAGGGAAATTCACCCCTCCACTTT	CASSESRQGNSPLHF
.	.	TRBV28	TRBJ2-2	TGTGCCACCGAAGGGGGGGCGCTTGGGAACACCGGGGAGCTGTTTTTT	CATEGGALGNTGELFF
few	.	TRBV5-8	TRBJ1-3	TGTGCCAGCAGGTTAGACAGACTTGTGAACACCATATATTTT	CASRLDRLVNTIYF
few	TRBD1	TRBV28	TRBJ1-1	TGTGCCAGCAGTTTATTCCACAGGGGTGGGAACACTGAAGCTTTCTTT	CASSLFHRGGNTEAFF
.	TRBD1	TRBV29-1	TRBJ1-1	TGCAGCGTTGGACAGGGGTATATTGGCACTGAAGCTTTCTTT	CSVGQGYIGTEAFF
few	TRBD1	TRBV6-5	TRBJ1-4	TGTGCCAGCAGCCTTGGACAGGGTCGGGGTGAAAAACTGTTTTTT	CASSLGQGRGEKLFF
.	TRBD1	TRBV27	TRBJ1-2	TGTGCCAGCAGTCCCAACAGGGGCCGCTATGGCTACACCTTC	CASSPNRGRYGYTF
few	.	TRBV28	TRBJ2-4	TGTGCCAGCAGTGGTGCAGGTTACAAAAACATTCAGTACTTC	CASSGAGYKNIQYF
.	TRBD1	TRBV5-1	TRBJ1-3	TGCGCCAGCAGCTTGTGGGGACAGGGGGCTGATGGAAACACCATATATTTT	CASSLWGQGADGNTIYF
.	.	TRBV4-3	TRBJ1-6	TGCGCCAGCAGCCCCTACGCGGGCCAGGGAGGTTCACCCCTCCACTTT	CASSPYAGQGGSPLHF
.	TRBD1	TRBV28	TRBJ1-3	TGTGCCAGCAGCACAGGGGCCTCTGGAAACACCATATATTTT	CASSTGASGNTIYF